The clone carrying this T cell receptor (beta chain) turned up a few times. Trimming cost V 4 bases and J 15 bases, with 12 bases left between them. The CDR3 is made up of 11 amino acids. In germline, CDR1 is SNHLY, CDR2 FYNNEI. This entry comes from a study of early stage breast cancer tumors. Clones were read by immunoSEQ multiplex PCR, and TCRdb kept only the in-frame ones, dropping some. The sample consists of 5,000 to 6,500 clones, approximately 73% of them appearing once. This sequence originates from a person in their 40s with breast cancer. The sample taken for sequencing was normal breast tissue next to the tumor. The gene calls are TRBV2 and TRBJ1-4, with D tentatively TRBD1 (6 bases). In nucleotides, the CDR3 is TGTGCCAGCAGTGCGAGGGCAGGGGTGTTTTTT. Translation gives CASSARAGVFF.